The clone carrying this T cell receptor beta chain has a count of ten or more. Its antigen is not identified. In germline, CDR1 is SQVTM, CDR2 ANQGSEA. V was pared by 2 bases and J by 11 bases, with 9 bases between. The CDR3 is 11 residues long. These data originate in a study of T-cell reconstitution after alpha-beta-depleted transplantation in children. Study findings and constraints: Newly made T cells mostly supplied T-cell counts and diversity one year after transplant. Certain patients had high TCRbeta diversity at day 60, and it came from recipient T cells and thymic progenitors that survived.

Preparing the TCRbeta library involved the use of unique molecular identifiers. One entry per CDR3 protein, called by TCRdb with MiXCR from the PCR reads. The sample carries approximately 290,000 distinct CDR3 sequences, roughly 11% recorded once. This sequence was found in a male patient aged 2 to 10 who had a stem cell transplant for chronic granulomatous disease, so the T cells may come from the graft donor. The input for sequencing was peripheral blood, taken 180 days after TCRalphabeta/CD19-depleted stem cell transplant. This chain joins TRBV29-1 and TRBJ1-4; D uncertain. This chain's CDR3 is CSVESGYKLFF. In DNA form, the CDR3 reads TGCAGCGTTGAATCTGGGTACAAACTGTTTTTT. Using reference TRBV29-1 and TRBJ1-4 for the parts outside the CDR3, the full variable domain is SAVISQKPSRDICQRGTSLTIQCQVDSQVTMMFWYRQQPGQSLTLIATANQGSEATYESGFVIDKFPISRPNLTFSTLTVSNMSPEDSSIYLCSVESGYKLFFGSGTQLSVL.